This TCR beta chain was profiled in a study of T cell responses to AZD1222 COVID-19 vaccine. Sequenced by immunoSEQ multiplex PCR; TCRdb stores in-frame clones only, minus some. The table has more than 100,000 clones, 65% to 90% seen once. Study-level results: The breadth and depth of Spike-specific TCRs increased once two AZD1222 doses had been given. Close to half of all spike-specific TCRs reportedly target regions of the variants that are unmutated. Mostly white British, mostly female donors; authors suggested clonal diversity may be underestimated. Sampling that yielded the repertoires occurred only after the peak T cell response.

This CDR3 spans 13 amino acids. The V gene lost 1 base and the J gene lost 5 bases, with 6 bases spanning the gap. Germline CDR1 is LGHNA and CDR2 is YNFKEQ. For this clone: The target antigen is unknown.

Sequences were derived from peripheral blood, sampled 28 days after the second dose of the MenACWY control vaccine. J is TRBJ2-4 and V is TRBV4-2; unclear D gene. The source is an adult who received the MenACWY meningococcal vaccine as a control. The chain's CDR3 is CASSQVVENIQYF. In nucleotides, the CDR3 is TGTGCCAGCAGCCAAGTGGTTGAAAACATTCAGTACTTC.